A single T cell receptor (beta chain) is shown here with its context. Its antigen is as yet unknown. The data were obtained in a study of neoadjuvant nivolumab and ipilimumab in lung cancer. Background on the study: Nivolumab 3 mg/kg was given days 1, 15 and 29, plus ipilimumab 1 mg/kg day 1 in combination. Study-level findings and limits: TCR clonality did not significantly correlate with pathologic tumor regression. Only two of four nivolumab-treated tumors gained richness and clonality by surgery. Pretherapy blood TCR richness correlated positively with resected tumor richness.

Profiled with immunoSEQ multiplex PCR; TCRdb holds only in-frame clones, not every one. The sample has about 18,000 clones, around 86% seen once. The CDR3 is 12 residues long. The germline V gene encodes CDR1 SGHRS and CDR2 YFSETQ. Trimming cost V 2 bases and J 8 bases, with 8 bases left between them. The TCR sequence derives from an adult with non-small cell lung cancer. The chain links TRBV5-1 to TRBJ2-1, with D tentatively TRBD2 (5 bases). This specimen consisted of peripheral blood, obtained before neoadjuvant nivolumab, alone or with ipilimumab. As DNA, the CDR3 is TGCGCCAGCAGCTTAGGGCGGGATGAGCAGTTCTTC. Residues: CASSLGRDEQFF.